A single sample gave rise to the 3 T cell receptor beta chains below, sequenced in a study of blood T cell repertoires in COVID-19. Only in-frame clones appear in the TCRdb table, and some are missing; sequencing was by immunoSEQ multiplex PCR. This table has 180,000 or so clones, just over 85% appearing once. Sequenced: peripheral blood. Receptors originate from a man aged 55-75 years with acute or convalescent COVID-19.

This rearrangement joins TRBV4-2 to TRBJ2-7; D is ambiguous. Trimming removed 1 base from V and 2 bases from J, with 12 bases in between. Germline lookup yields CDR1 LGHNA and CDR2 YNFKEQ. There are 15 residues in the CDR3. CDR3 loop: CASSQVGQVAYEQYF. The CDR3 DNA reads as TGTGCCAGCAGCCAAGTCGGCCAGGTAGCCTACGAGCAGTACTTC.

This clone has only one observation. The V call is TRBV7-3, the J call TRBJ1-1; possibly TRBD1 for D (6 bases). V lost 8 bases and J 1 base, leaving 11 bases between the germline ends. This CDR3 comprises 13 residues. Germline CDR1 SGHTA, CDR2 FQGTGA. CDR3 coding DNA: TGTGCCAGCTCAGGACAGCCGAACACTGAAGCTTTCTTT. Translated, it gives CASSGQPNTEAFF.

The rearrangement uses TRBV9 and TRBJ2-7, with TRBD2 identical over 10 bases. Germline values: CDR1 SGDLS, CDR2 YYNGEE. Trimming removed 0 bases from V and 5 bases from J; junction bases left unmatched: 8. The CDR3 is 16 residues long. The DNA of the CDR3 is TGTGCCAGCAGCGTAGGGTCTAGCGGGAGAGTCCACGAGCAGTACTTC. Residues: CASSVGSSGRVHEQYF.